This entry is about one T cell receptor beta chain. This clone is a singleton in its sample. What this receptor recognizes is not known. Per-nucleotide qualities are absent, and no much larger clonotype sits a single base away. V was cut back by 5 bases and J by 8 bases, leaving a gap of 16 bases between them. CDR1 and CDR2, per the germline V gene, are MNHEY and SVGAGI. Including cysteine and phenylalanine, the CDR3 has 14 amino acids. The CDR3 DNA has 42 bases and is translated from base 1. Receptor libraries were prepared by the immunoSEQ multiplex PCR assay. TCRdb obtained this table from immuneACCESS and retained in-frame rearrangements with V and J assigned. These tables miss some clones; where compared with another copy, unresolved V genes account for less than half of the shortfall, and the remainder is unexplained. A total of just under 550,000 clones appear in this sample, roughly 74% of them only once. The ten largest make up about 0.013% of the sample.

The entry originates in a study of shared T cell receptors in the human thymus (dated by TCRdb to the early 2020s). Turning to the overall study: The study examined how self-reactive, shared T-cell receptor alpha chains are generated in the human thymus.

Separately, the same data were catalogued under a study of human thymus T cells. From that second study: Donors were immunologically healthy infants undergoing open corrective cardiac surgery for congenital heart defects in Finland. Thymus tissue was collected as surgical resects that were removed during corrective cardiac surgery. V and J gene segment usage appeared biased in both thymic and peripheral blood repertoires. The related research found that thymic TCR repertoires overlapped highly between unrelated individuals. The study characterized TCR alpha and beta repertoires from under ten infant thymus samples and a few related peripheral blood samples. Donor ages ranged from 7 to 244 days, and the cohort comprised about 6 male and a couple of female infants. Thymocytes were freed from the tissue by mechanical means and kept at -70 degrees C as pellets of roughly 9-30 million cells. A QIAsymphony instrument was used to extract genomic DNA from the frozen cell pellets. Using the immunoSEQ multiplex PCR assay, the TCRB and TCRAD loci were amplified from a standardized quantity of quality-controlled genomic DNA. Amplicons spanned the V(D)J region at a length sufficient to cover the CDR3 and identify V and J genes. Through the commercial immunoSEQ service, the amplicons were sequenced on an Illumina platform. Primer bias and sequencing errors were corrected as previously described, and TCRAD and TCRB were defined on the basis of the IMGT database. Analysis of the repertoires was done with immunoSEQ Analyzer 3.0 and VDJTools and included basic statistics, V/J segment usage, diversity estimates, rarefaction and pairwise overlap. Diversity was estimated with Chao1, ChaoE, Efron-Thisted, Shannon and inverse Simpson indices, and also on datasets down-sampled to the smallest sample. Repertoire overlap was determined by strict matching of CDR3 nucleotide sequence, V gene and J gene, and Jaccard-based multidimensional scaling clustering was applied. Thymus samples yielded on average approximately 800,000 unique TCRB clonotypes, compared with 75,000 to 85,000 from blood samples.

The V gene is TRBV6-5 and the J gene is TRBJ2-1; TRBD1 is a possible D gene, resting on 6 matching bases. This TCR was sampled from a boy less than two years old with a congenital heart defect. Donor details come from another sample of the same person, matched by shared clones. Sequencing was done on a sample of thymocytes. The DNA is as follows: TGTGCCAGCAGTCCCGTTGACCCAGGGGATGAGCAGTTCTTC. Its protein reads: CASSPVDPGDEQFF.